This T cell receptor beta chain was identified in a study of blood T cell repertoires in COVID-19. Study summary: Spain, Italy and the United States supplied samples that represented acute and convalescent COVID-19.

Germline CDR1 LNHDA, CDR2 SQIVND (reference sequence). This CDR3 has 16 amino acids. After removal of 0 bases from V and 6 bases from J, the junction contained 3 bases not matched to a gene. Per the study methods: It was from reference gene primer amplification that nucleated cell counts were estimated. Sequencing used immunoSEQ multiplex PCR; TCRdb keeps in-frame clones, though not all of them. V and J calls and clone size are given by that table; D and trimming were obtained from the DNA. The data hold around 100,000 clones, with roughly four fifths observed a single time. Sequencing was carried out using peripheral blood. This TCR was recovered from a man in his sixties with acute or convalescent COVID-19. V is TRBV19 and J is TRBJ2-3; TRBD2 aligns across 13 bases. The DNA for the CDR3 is TGTGCCAGTAGTATAGATGGGACTAGCGGGGTCGATACGCAGTATTTT. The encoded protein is CASSIDGTSGVDTQYF.